In this sample, the clone carrying this TCR beta chain turned up many times. Its antigen is undetermined. The data stem from a study of neurological immune-mediated disorders. Study outcomes and limitations: No CDR3 amino acid sequences recurred among expanded clones across subjects, suggesting private repertoires in all groups.

Synthesis of cDNA was accomplished via 5'RACE employing 10-nucleotide random UMIs. One entry per CDR3 protein results from TCRdb running MiXCR on the 5' RACE reads. Of 60,000 or so distinct CDR3 sequences in the sample, 3% to 4% were seen once. Between the trimmed V and J ends, which lost 11 bases and 5 bases, there was a span of 16 bases. The CDR3 length is 13 residues. CDR1 is SNHLY and CDR2 is FYNNEI in the germline V gene. Unsorted libraries were prepared from 2 million PBMCs that had been stored at -80 C. This rearrangement joins TRBV2 to TRBJ2-1; a weak D match, TRBD1 (6 bases). This receptor was identified in a woman aged 55-75 years with multiple sclerosis. Sequenced input: PBMCs. The CDR3 loop is CAGFGTFHNEQFF. Here the CDR3 DNA reads TGTGCCGGATTCGGGACATTCCACAATGAGCAGTTCTTC.